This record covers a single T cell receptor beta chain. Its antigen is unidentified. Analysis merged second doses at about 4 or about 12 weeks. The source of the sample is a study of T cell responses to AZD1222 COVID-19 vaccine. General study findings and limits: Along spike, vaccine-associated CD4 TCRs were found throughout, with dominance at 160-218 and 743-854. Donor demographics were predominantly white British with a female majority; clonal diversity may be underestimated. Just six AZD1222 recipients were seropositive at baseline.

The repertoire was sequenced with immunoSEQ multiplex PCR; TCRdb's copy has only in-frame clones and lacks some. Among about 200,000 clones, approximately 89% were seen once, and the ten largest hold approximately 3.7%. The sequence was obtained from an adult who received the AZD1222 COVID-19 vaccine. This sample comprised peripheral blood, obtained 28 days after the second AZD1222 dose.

CDR3 sequence reads: CAPGRFYNEQFF. Here the CDR3 DNA reads TGTGCTCCGGGACGGTTCTACAATGAGCAGTTCTTC. The chain has TRBV19 and TRBJ2-1; D possibly uses TRBD1 or TRBD2 (5 bases each). The CDR3 extends over 12 amino acids. Germline CDR1 and CDR2: LNHDA and SQIVND (reference sequence).